This T cell receptor (beta chain) emerged from a study of CD8 T cells in ankylosing spondylitis. General study results and limits: About eight highly homologous variants made up a TCR beta motif that seemed to typify ankylosing spondylitis blood. Earlier work had already found some motif variants in reactive arthritis synovial fluid and blood. Disease-linked clones bore a CD8+ phenotype and were relatively rare in peripheral blood.

This clonotype was observed many times. What it binds is not known. The CDR3 is 16 residues long. V gave up 3 bases and J gave up 6 bases; unmatched junction bases: 7. CDR1 is SGHTA and CDR2 is FQGNSA in the germline V gene. Quantitative 5'-RACE with molecular barcodes produced the TCR beta libraries. Each CDR3 protein gets one entry after TCRdb re-called the 5' RACE reads with MiXCR. The table has 450,000 to 550,000 distinct CDR3 sequences, roughly 5.3% seen once. This chain joins TRBV7-2 and TRBJ2-1; 11 bases map to TRBD2. Sequencing was carried out using blood, either unsorted or a sorted T cell fraction (not recorded which). This clonotype originated in a male donor with ankylosing spondylitis. CDR3 DNA: TGTGCCAGCAGCTTGACTAGCGGGACCTCGGGCAATGAGCAGTTCTTC. Translation: CASSLTSGTSGNEQFF.